These T cell receptor beta chains were read from a single sample in a study of T cell responses to AZD1222 COVID-19 vaccine. The assay was immunoSEQ multiplex PCR, and TCRdb's table has in-frame clones only and misses some. The data show around 99,000 clones, with around 93% seen just once and approximately 9.3% held by the top ten. Here the sequenced sample was peripheral blood, taken 28 days after the second AZD1222 dose. The receptors here all came from an adult who received the AZD1222 COVID-19 vaccine. CDR3s include the opening cysteine and the closing phenylalanine or tryptophan. Fields, in order: D gene, clone size, J gene, V gene, CDR3 protein, CDR3 DNA. A D gene is named only where the DNA matches it firmly. Part of the rows lack a size; the others show once, few, many or a class for expanded clones.

D gene: TRBD2
clone size: .
J gene: TRBJ2-1
V gene: TRBV20-1
CDR3 protein: CSASSGTSGHNEQFF
CDR3 DNA: TGCAGTGCTAGTTCTGGGACTAGCGGACACAATGAGCAGTTCTTC

D gene: TRBD2
clone size: .
J gene: TRBJ2-3
V gene: TRBV30
CDR3 protein: CAWSWSGSEVDTQYF
CDR3 DNA: TGTGCCTGGAGCTGGAGCGGGAGTGAGGTAGATACGCAGTATTTT

D gene: TRBD1
clone size: .
J gene: TRBJ1-1
V gene: TRBV7-9
CDR3 protein: CASLGNKKWGQGSEAFF
CDR3 DNA: TGTGCCAGCTTAGGGAACAAAAAGTGGGGACAGGGTTCGGAAGCTTTCTTT

D gene: .
clone size: .
J gene: TRBJ1-2
V gene: TRBV3-1/TRBV3-2
CDR3 protein: CASSPQARVGYGYTF
CDR3 DNA: TGTGCCAGCAGCCCCCAGGCCCGGGTGGGCTATGGCTACACCTTC

D gene: .
clone size: .
J gene: TRBJ1-6
V gene: TRBV19
CDR3 protein: CASSIVHRDSPLHF
CDR3 DNA: TGTGCCAGTAGTATAGTCCACAGGGACTCACCCCTCCACTTT

D gene: .
clone size: once
J gene: TRBJ1-2
V gene: TRBV7-8
CDR3 protein: CASSPPGKTNYGYTF
CDR3 DNA: TGTGCCAGCAGCCCCCCTGGAAAAACTAACTATGGCTACACCTTC

D gene: TRBD2
clone size: .
J gene: TRBJ2-1
V gene: TRBV2
CDR3 protein: CASSPRTSGADEQFF
CDR3 DNA: TGTGCCAGCAGTCCACGGACTAGCGGGGCTGATGAGCAGTTCTTC

D gene: .
clone size: .
J gene: TRBJ2-3
V gene: TRBV29-1
CDR3 protein: CSVDLGVGVITDTQYF
CDR3 DNA: TGCAGCGTTGATCTCGGGGTGGGAGTGATCACAGATACGCAGTATTTT

D gene: TRBD1
clone size: once
J gene: TRBJ1-2
V gene: TRBV30
CDR3 protein: CAWSPDRGIYGYTF
CDR3 DNA: TGTGCCTGGAGCCCGGACAGGGGGATCTATGGCTACACCTTC

D gene: TRBD1
clone size: .
J gene: TRBJ1-3
V gene: TRBV29-1
CDR3 protein: CSVRDSGNTIYF
CDR3 DNA: TGCAGCGTCCGGGACAGTGGAAACACCATATATTTT

D gene: TRBD1
clone size: .
J gene: TRBJ2-2
V gene: TRBV29-1
CDR3 protein: CSVIRDRVTGELFF
CDR3 DNA: TGCAGCGTTATCCGGGACAGGGTCACCGGGGAGCTGTTTTTT

D gene: TRBD2
clone size: .
J gene: TRBJ2-7
V gene: TRBV5-1
CDR3 protein: CASSPGLPYSYEQYF
CDR3 DNA: TGCGCCAGCAGCCCGGGACTACCTTACTCCTACGAGCAGTACTTC

D gene: .
clone size: few
J gene: TRBJ2-2
V gene: TRBV7-2
CDR3 protein: CASSPVRRNTGELFF
CDR3 DNA: TGTGCCAGCAGCCCCGTAAGGCGGAACACCGGGGAGCTGTTTTTT

D gene: .
clone size: .
J gene: TRBJ1-1
V gene: TRBV7-9
CDR3 protein: CASSLEANTEAFF
CDR3 DNA: TGTGCCAGCAGCTTAGAGGCGAACACTGAAGCTTTCTTT

D gene: .
clone size: .
J gene: TRBJ2-5
V gene: TRBV7-2
CDR3 protein: CASSPSRYQETQYF
CDR3 DNA: TGTGCCAGCAGCCCGAGCCGGTACCAAGAGACCCAGTACTTC

D gene: .
clone size: .
J gene: TRBJ2-1
V gene: TRBV28
CDR3 protein: CASSLLGGGSGKYNEQFF
CDR3 DNA: TGTGCCAGCAGTTTATTAGGGGGGGGAAGCGGGAAGTACAATGAGCAGTTCTTC

D gene: .
clone size: .
J gene: TRBJ2-2
V gene: TRBV5-6
CDR3 protein: CASSPGLETGELFF
CDR3 DNA: TGTGCCAGCAGCCCAGGCTTGGAGACCGGGGAGCTGTTTTTT

D gene: .
clone size: .
J gene: TRBJ1-2
V gene: TRBV2
CDR3 protein: CASSRDRKDYGYTF
CDR3 DNA: TGTGCCAGCAGCCGCGACAGGAAGGACTATGGCTACACCTTC

D gene: .
clone size: .
J gene: TRBJ1-1
V gene: TRBV6-5
CDR3 protein: CASRRTANTEAFF
CDR3 DNA: TGTGCCAGCAGACGGACAGCGAACACTGAAGCTTTCTTT

D gene: TRBD1
clone size: few
J gene: TRBJ2-1
V gene: TRBV5-1
CDR3 protein: CASSLSTGGRSYNEQFF
CDR3 DNA: TGCGCCAGCAGCTTGAGTACAGGGGGCAGGTCCTACAATGAGCAGTTCTTC

D gene: .
clone size: .
J gene: TRBJ1-3
V gene: TRBV9
CDR3 protein: CASSVVEGNTIYF
CDR3 DNA: TGTGCCAGCAGCGTAGTCGAAGGAAACACCATATATTTT

D gene: TRBD1
clone size: .
J gene: TRBJ1-1
V gene: TRBV5-1
CDR3 protein: CASSMDRGWRTEAFF
CDR3 DNA: TGCGCCAGCAGCATGGACAGGGGATGGAGGACTGAAGCTTTCTTT

D gene: .
clone size: .
J gene: TRBJ1-4
V gene: TRBV6-5
CDR3 protein: CASRGRTNEKLFF
CDR3 DNA: TGTGCCAGCAGGGGCCGGACTAATGAAAAACTGTTTTTT

D gene: .
clone size: few
J gene: TRBJ1-2
V gene: TRBV7-9
CDR3 protein: CASGPNYGYTF
CDR3 DNA: TGTGCCAGCGGCCCTAACTATGGCTACACCTTC

D gene: TRBD1
clone size: .
J gene: TRBJ1-3
V gene: TRBV28
CDR3 protein: CASSSGTGIGNTIYF
CDR3 DNA: TGTGCCAGCAGTTCCGGGACAGGGATTGGAAACACCATATATTTT

D gene: TRBD2
clone size: .
J gene: TRBJ2-7
V gene: TRBV6-2/TRBV6-3
CDR3 protein: CASSYSRSGGPKEQYF
CDR3 DNA: TGTGCCAGCAGTTACTCGAGGTCGGGAGGGCCGAAAGAGCAGTACTTC

D gene: .
clone size: .
J gene: TRBJ1-5
V gene: TRBV7-8
CDR3 protein: CASSFWVSQPQHF
CDR3 DNA: TGTGCCAGCAGTTTTTGGGTTAGTCAGCCCCAGCATTTT

D gene: .
clone size: .
J gene: TRBJ2-5
V gene: TRBV6-2/TRBV6-3
CDR3 protein: CASSYPKGFLQETQYF
CDR3 DNA: TGTGCCAGCAGTTACCCCAAGGGGTTCCTCCAAGAGACCCAGTACTTC

D gene: TRBD1
clone size: .
J gene: TRBJ1-4
V gene: TRBV3-1/TRBV3-2
CDR3 protein: CASSQGQINEKLFF
CDR3 DNA: TGTGCCAGCAGCCAGGGACAGATAAATGAAAAACTGTTTTTT

D gene: .
clone size: .
J gene: TRBJ1-2
V gene: TRBV4-2
CDR3 protein: CASSRDIKGIYGYTF
CDR3 DNA: TGTGCCAGCAGCCGGGACATAAAGGGAATCTATGGCTACACCTTC

D gene: TRBD1
clone size: .
J gene: TRBJ2-5
V gene: TRBV24-1
CDR3 protein: CATSETGVSETQYF
CDR3 DNA: TGTGCCACCAGTGAAACAGGGGTATCGGAGACCCAGTACTTC

D gene: .
clone size: .
J gene: TRBJ1-5
V gene: TRBV6-5
CDR3 protein: CASNTTPAGQPQHF
CDR3 DNA: TGTGCCAGCAACACTACCCCGGCCGGTCAGCCCCAGCATTTT

D gene: .
clone size: .
J gene: TRBJ1-6
V gene: TRBV15
CDR3 protein: CATSRATLGSPLHF
CDR3 DNA: TGTGCCACCAGCAGGGCAACTCTGGGTTCACCCCTCCACTTT

D gene: .
clone size: .
J gene: TRBJ2-1
V gene: TRBV24-1
CDR3 protein: CATSDYGIQFF
CDR3 DNA: TGTGCCACCAGTGATTACGGTATACAGTTCTTC

D gene: .
clone size: .
J gene: TRBJ1-1
V gene: TRBV12-3/TRBV12-4
CDR3 protein: CASSRRDTEAFF
CDR3 DNA: TGTGCCAGCAGCCGCCGGGACACTGAAGCTTTCTTT

D gene: .
clone size: .
J gene: TRBJ1-5
V gene: TRBV15
CDR3 protein: CATSRDVVQPQHF
CDR3 DNA: TGTGCCACCAGCAGAGATGTAGTCCAGCCCCAGCATTTT

D gene: TRBD2
clone size: .
J gene: TRBJ2-2
V gene: TRBV11-2
CDR3 protein: CASTLRVTSEFLSGELFF
CDR3 DNA: TGTGCCAGCACCCTTAGAGTCACTAGCGAATTTTTGTCCGGGGAGCTGTTTTTT

D gene: TRBD1
clone size: .
J gene: TRBJ1-1
V gene: TRBV6-2/TRBV6-3
CDR3 protein: CASSLLGNRGRNTEAFF
CDR3 DNA: TGTGCCAGCAGCCTCCTGGGGAACAGGGGAAGAAACACTGAAGCTTTCTTT

D gene: .
clone size: .
J gene: TRBJ2-5
V gene: TRBV9
CDR3 protein: CASSRGQETQYF
CDR3 DNA: TGTGCCAGCAGCCGCGGGCAAGAGACCCAGTACTTC

D gene: TRBD1
clone size: .
J gene: TRBJ2-2
V gene: TRBV7-9
CDR3 protein: CASSSNTGVTGELFF
CDR3 DNA: TGTGCCAGCAGCTCGAATACAGGGGTCACCGGGGAGCTGTTTTTT

D gene: .
clone size: .
J gene: TRBJ2-5
V gene: TRBV12-3/TRBV12-4
CDR3 protein: CASSLVSETQYF
CDR3 DNA: TGTGCCAGCAGTTTAGTCAGCGAGACCCAGTACTTC

D gene: .
clone size: .
J gene: TRBJ1-3
V gene: TRBV10-2
CDR3 protein: CASSRGADGNTIYF
CDR3 DNA: TGCGCCAGCAGTCGAGGGGCCGATGGAAACACCATATATTTT

D gene: .
clone size: .
J gene: TRBJ1-2
V gene: TRBV15
CDR3 protein: CATSTIIRNRYGYTF
CDR3 DNA: TGTGCCACCAGCACGATAATAAGGAACCGGTATGGCTACACCTTC

D gene: .
clone size: .
J gene: TRBJ1-1
V gene: TRBV19
CDR3 protein: CASSQRWDTEAFF
CDR3 DNA: TGTGCCAGTAGCCAAAGGTGGGACACTGAAGCTTTCTTT

D gene: .
clone size: .
J gene: TRBJ1-2
V gene: TRBV6-1
CDR3 protein: CASSSPPNYGYTF
CDR3 DNA: TGTGCCAGCAGTTCACCGCCGAACTATGGCTACACCTTC

D gene: .
clone size: .
J gene: TRBJ2-3
V gene: TRBV3-1/TRBV3-2
CDR3 protein: CASSHLRGGSTDTQYF
CDR3 DNA: TGTGCCAGCAGCCATTTGAGGGGGGGTAGCACAGATACGCAGTATTTT

D gene: TRBD1
clone size: .
J gene: TRBJ1-2
V gene: TRBV27
CDR3 protein: CASRLGTAYGYTF
CDR3 DNA: TGTGCCAGCAGACTAGGGACAGCCTATGGCTACACCTTC

D gene: TRBD1
clone size: .
J gene: TRBJ1-3
V gene: TRBV4-1
CDR3 protein: CASSQDLSGDRGFPLPGNTIYF
CDR3 DNA: TGCGCCAGCAGCCAAGACTTGAGCGGGGACAGGGGCTTCCCTCTGCCTGGAAACACCATATATTTT

D gene: TRBD1
clone size: .
J gene: TRBJ1-1
V gene: TRBV10-3
CDR3 protein: CAIRRDRGGGNTEAFF
CDR3 DNA: TGTGCCATCAGAAGGGACAGGGGAGGTGGGAACACTGAAGCTTTCTTT

D gene: .
clone size: .
J gene: TRBJ1-1
V gene: TRBV6-1
CDR3 protein: CASSEAAVVGAFF
CDR3 DNA: TGTGCCAGCAGTGAAGCTGCAGTCGTTGGGGCTTTCTTT

D gene: .
clone size: .
J gene: TRBJ2-7
V gene: TRBV5-8
CDR3 protein: CASSFGGANGYEQYF
CDR3 DNA: TGTGCCAGCAGCTTCGGGGGCGCGAATGGGTACGAGCAGTACTTC

D gene: .
clone size: once
J gene: TRBJ1-5
V gene: TRBV28
CDR3 protein: CASSFSRGHQPQHF
CDR3 DNA: TGTGCCAGCAGTTTCTCCAGGGGACATCAGCCCCAGCATTTT